Listed below are T cell receptor beta chains from one sample, sequenced in a study of T cells and copy number aberrations in small-cell lung cancer. Data came from immunoSEQ multiplex PCR; TCRdb stores just in-frame clones and leaves some out. The data contain 100 to 150 clones, roughly 97% of them singletons. The sample comprised normal tissue next to the tumor. These receptors were collected from a man aged 60 to 75 with small cell lung cancer. The CDR3 runs from the conserved cysteine through the conserved F or W. D genes are given only for firm matches. Not all rows give a size; the values are once, few, many and, for expanded clones, a class.

d_gene,abundance,j_gene,v_gene,CDR3nt,CDR3aa
.,.,TRBJ2-2,TRBV14,TGTGCCAGCAGCCAAGACCTTGATGACGGGAACACCGGGGAGCTGTTTTTT,CASSQDLDDGNTGELFF
TRBD1,.,TRBJ2-7,TRBV6-1,TGTGCCAGCAGTGAGGGGACAGGGCTCTACGAGCAGTACTTC,CASSEGTGLYEQYF
TRBD2,.,TRBJ2-3,TRBV7-9,TGTGCCAGCAGCTTCAGTAGCGGGAGTACAGATACGCAGTATTTT,CASSFSSGSTDTQYF
.,.,TRBJ2-7,TRBV28,TGTGCCAGCAGTCCCTCCAGAGAATGGGTCTACGAGCAGTACTTC,CASSPSREWVYEQYF
TRBD1,.,TRBJ2-7,TRBV5-1,TGCGCCAGCAGTTCCCGCCCAGGGGGCGGCCCGTCCTACGAGCAGTACTTC,CASSSRPGGGPSYEQYF
.,.,TRBJ2-5,TRBV19,TGTGCCAGTAGTATTAACGAGGGCGGAGAAGAGACCCAGTACTTC,CASSINEGGEETQYF
.,.,TRBJ2-7,TRBV6-1,TGTGCCAGCAGTGAAGGTGAGGAGGACGAGCAGTACTTC,CASSEGEEDEQYF
TRBD1,.,TRBJ2-1,TRBV9,TGTGCCAGCAGCGTATCAGGGGGCTACAATGAGCAGTTCTTC,CASSVSGGYNEQFF
.,.,TRBJ1-1,TRBV7-9,TGTGCCAGCGAGGGAAGAGGGACTGAAGCTTTCTTT,CASEGRGTEAFF
.,.,TRBJ1-1,TRBV30,TGTGCCTGGAGCCACGGACTGAATTCTGAAGCTTTCTTT,CAWSHGLNSEAFF
TRBD1,.,TRBJ1-4,TRBV5-1,TGCGCCAGCAGCTTTACAGGGGGCGAAGGTGAGGGTAATGAAAAACTGTTTTTT,CASSFTGGEGEGNEKLFF
.,.,TRBJ1-5,TRBV5-4,TGTGCCAGCAGCGGGGGGAGGGATCAGCCCCAGCATTTT,CASSGGRDQPQHF
.,.,TRBJ1-1,TRBV29-1,TGCAGCGTTGAAGGGACTTTAGGGGGGACTGAAGCTTTCTTT,CSVEGTLGGTEAFF
TRBD1,.,TRBJ1-4,TRBV5-4,TGTGCCAGCAGCTTGGATGGGACAGGGGGAGTGACTAATGAAAAACTGTTTTTT,CASSLDGTGGVTNEKLFF
TRBD2,.,TRBJ2-3,TRBV19,TGTGCCAGTAGTATGAGCCTCCTGACTAGCGGGAGGTCAGATACGCAGTATTTT,CASSMSLLTSGRSDTQYF
.,once,TRBJ1-5,TRBV11-2,TGTGCCAGCAGCTTAAGCTCCGGTCAGCCCCAGCATTTT,CASSLSSGQPQHF
.,.,TRBJ1-4,TRBV30,TGTGCCTGGATGGTCATAGAAGAAAAACTGTTTTTT,CAWMVIEEKLFF
.,.,TRBJ2-5,TRBV7-9,TGTGCCAGCAGCTTCATAGCGGAACAACAAGAGACCCAGTACTTC,CASSFIAEQQETQYF
.,.,TRBJ1-5,TRBV10-3,TGTGCCATCAGTGAGCAGGGAAGTCAGCCCCAGCATTTT,CAISEQGSQPQHF
TRBD1,once,TRBJ2-1,TRBV18,TGTGCCAGCTCACCCGGGACAGGGTCCGCTGAGCAGTTCTTC,CASSPGTGSAEQFF
TRBD1,.,TRBJ2-7,TRBV18,TGTGCCAGCCTCACCGGGACAGGGTCCTACGAGCAGTACTTC,CASLTGTGSYEQYF
.,.,TRBJ2-1,TRBV7-9,TGTGCCAGCAGCTTAGGGGCGGTAAGCTCCTACAATGAGCAGTTCTTC,CASSLGAVSSYNEQFF
.,.,TRBJ1-2,TRBV18,TGTGCCAGCTCACCACCGAGGAGTACGGGCTATGGCTACACCTTC,CASSPPRSTGYGYTF
TRBD2,.,TRBJ2-7,TRBV6-5,TGTGCCAGCAGTTACCGCGGACTAGCGGCTAGGGACGAGCAGTACTTC,CASSYRGLAARDEQYF
.,.,TRBJ1-2,TRBV7-2,TGTGCCAGCAGCTTAGTTGGCAGCCCGAACTATGGCTACACCTTC,CASSLVGSPNYGYTF
TRBD2,.,TRBJ2-7,TRBV6-1,TGTGCCACCGCCTCCCAATCCCTTGGGGACTATGAGCAGTACTTC,CATASQSLGDYEQYF
.,.,TRBJ2-7,TRBV18,TGTGCCAGCTCATCTACAAGGTCCTACGAGCAGTACTTC,CASSSTRSYEQYF
.,.,TRBJ2-5,TRBV27,TGTGCCAGCAAGGGGTGGGCACCTGCTGAGACCCAGTACTTC,CASKGWAPAETQYF
.,.,TRBJ2-7,TRBV7-2,TGTGCCAGCACCTCCCAGCCGGTTAGTGGGCCCGAGCAGTACTTC,CASTSQPVSGPEQYF
.,.,TRBJ2-1,TRBV30,TGTGCCTGGAGTGGAGGAGAGTGGGCGGCTGAGCAGTTCTTC,CAWSGGEWAAEQFF
.,.,TRBJ1-4,TRBV6-6,TGTGCCAGCAGTCCCCTCCGGGACGGTAATGAAAAACTGTTTTTT,CASSPLRDGNEKLFF
TRBD1,.,TRBJ1-2,TRBV9,TGTGCCAGCAGCGTCCGTACGGGACAGGGGGCAGATGGCTACACCTTC,CASSVRTGQGADGYTF
.,.,TRBJ1-3,TRBV18,TGTGCCAGCTCCGTAGGGGCCTCTGGAAACACCATATATTTT,CASSVGASGNTIYF